The 25 T cell receptor beta chains in this list originate from one sample, sequenced in a study of blood T cell repertoires in COVID-19. Method: immunoSEQ multiplex PCR; TCRdb's copy keeps in-frame clones and lacks some. The profile covers tens of thousands of clones, with more than 70% appearing a single time and roughly 17% taken by the ten largest. The specimen was peripheral blood. The source is a human donor in a cohort sampled during active COVID-19.

V is TRBV7-9 and J is TRBJ1-1, with 9 bases identical to TRBD1. Losses at the gene ends were 6 bases for V and 4 bases for J; bases not matched to a gene: 6. The CDR3 runs 14 residues. In germline, CDR1 is SEHNR, CDR2 FQNEAQ (reference sequence). This CDR3 reads CASRRDRVSTEAFF. CDR3 DNA sequence: TGTGCCAGCAGGAGGGACAGGGTGAGCACTGAAGCTTTCTTT.

The table lists this clone with a count of one. This chain uses TRBV19 with TRBJ2-4; 7 bases fit TRBD1. The CDR3 sequence is 16 residues long. Per the germline V gene, CDR1 is LNHDA and CDR2 is SQIVND (reference sequence). The V segment lost 3 bases and the J segment 6 bases; nucleotides outside the gene matches: 11. The CDR3 DNA reads as TGTGCCAGTAGTATTCAGGGGGACACCGGCGTAAACATTCAGTACTTC. It specifies CASSIQGDTGVNIQYF.

The V gene is TRBV30, the J gene TRBJ2-7; 8 bases agree with TRBD1. Germline V gene sequence: CDR1 GTSNPN, CDR2 SVGIG (reference sequence). V shed 0 bases, J shed 4 bases, and the junction held 11 bases outside the gene matches. The length of the CDR3 is 16 residues. The DNA of the CDR3 is TGTGCCTGGAGTGTTCTAACCCCGGGACAGGATTACGAGCAGTACTTC. Encoded protein: CAWSVLTPGQDYEQYF.

The V call is TRBV27, the J call TRBJ1-5; tentatively, D is TRBD1 (5 bases). Germline V gene data show CDR1 as MNHEY and CDR2 as SMNVEV (reference sequence). Between the trimmed V and J ends, which lost 5 bases and 5 bases, there was a span of 16 bases. The CDR3 sequence is 15 residues long. The CDR3 nucleotides are TGTGCCAGCAGTGTTTACGCCAGCAGGGATCAGCCCCAGCATTTT. Protein sequence: CASSVYASRDQPQHF.

V and J are TRBV27 and TRBJ2-7, with a tentative D call TRBD1 (6 bases). Germline V gene data show CDR1 as MNHEY and CDR2 as SMNVEV (reference sequence). Trimming took 1 base from V and 6 from J, leaving 19 bases between them. The CDR3 runs 16 residues. The CDR3 here is CASSLYQGITQGEQYF. CDR3 nucleotide sequence: TGTGCCAGCAGTTTATATCAGGGGATCACCCAAGGCGAGCAGTACTTC.

The V and J genes are TRBV10-1 and TRBJ1-1; D uncertain. Per the germline V gene, CDR1 is WNHNN and CDR2 is SYGVQD (reference sequence). V dropped 2 bases and J dropped 0 bases, with 7 bases sitting between them. The CDR3 is 14 amino acids. The CDR3 sequence is CASSEATLNTEAFF. The CDR3 DNA reads as TGCGCCAGCAGTGAGGCGACATTGAACACTGAAGCTTTCTTT.

This sequence joins TRBV30 and TRBJ2-1; maybe TRBD2 (7 bases). This CDR3 comprises 16 residues. Germline CDR1 is GTSNPN and CDR2 is SVGIG (reference sequence). V was cut by 5 bases and J by 4 bases, with 21 bases left in between. CDR3 region: CAWGGGEGVRYNEQFF. The CDR3 DNA reads TGTGCCTGGGGTGGAGGGGAGGGGGTGAGGTACAATGAGCAGTTCTTC.

The chain is built from TRBV30 and TRBJ2-5; 9 bases agree with TRBD2. J was trimmed by 4 bases and V by 3 bases; bases with no gene match: 0. This CDR3 spans 12 amino acids. Germline CDR1 is GTSNPN and CDR2 is SVGIG (reference sequence). This chain's CDR3 is CAWRGLAETQYF. The CDR3 DNA reads TGTGCCTGGAGGGGACTAGCAGAGACCCAGTACTTC.

This clone was seen once. The rearrangement links TRBV27 to TRBJ1-6, with TRBD1 as a possible D gene (5 bases). From germline, CDR1 is MNHEY and CDR2 SMNVEV (reference sequence). The length of the CDR3 is 13 residues. The germline V and J ends were trimmed by 4 bases and 9 bases, with 10 bases remaining between them. The CDR3 here is CASSCQGRSPLHF. The CDR3 nucleotides read TGTGCCAGCAGTTGCCAGGGTCGTTCACCCCTCCACTTT.

The gene calls are TRBV4-1 and TRBJ2-2; no clear D. Trimming pared 5 bases from V and 9 bases from J, leaving 10 bases between. Germline V CDR1 and CDR2: MGHRA, YSYEKL. This CDR3 region has 12 residues. The CDR3 region is CASSFPGRELFF. The CDR3 nucleotides are TGCGCCAGCAGCTTCCCAGGCCGGGAGCTGTTTTTT.

The chain is built from TRBV28 and TRBJ1-5, with 8 nucleotides matching TRBD1. The CDR3 totals 16 residues. From germline, CDR1 is MDHEN and CDR2 SYDVKM. The V segment lost 4 bases and the J segment 3 bases; nucleotides outside the gene matches: 8. In DNA form, the CDR3 reads TGTGCCAGCAGTTCATCCCGGGACAGGATCAATCAGCCCCAGCATTTT. Amino acid sequence: CASSSSRDRINQPQHF.

The chain is built from TRBV5-8 and TRBJ2-1, with TRBD2 as a possible D gene (5 bases). The ends were cut back, 7 bases at V and 8 bases at J, with 13 bases in the middle. CDR3 length: 12 residues. Germline-derived CDR1 and CDR2 are SGHTS and YDEGEE. The CDR3 here is CASCVQRDEQFF. The CDR3 DNA is TGTGCCAGCTGCGTCCAGAGGGATGAGCAGTTCTTC.

CDR3 sequence reads: CASAPSGGADEQFF. As DNA, the CDR3 is TGTGCCAGCGCTCCTAGCGGGGGGGCGGATGAGCAGTTCTTC. V gene TRBV19 combines with J gene TRBJ2-1; the match to TRBD2 covers 12 bases. V gave up 9 bases and J gave up 8 bases; unmatched junction bases: 8. Germline V gene sequence: CDR1 LNHDA, CDR2 SQIVND (reference sequence). There are 14 residues in the CDR3.

The sample holds a few counts of this clone. The CDR3: CASSARPGQGNDYTF. CDR3 DNA sequence: TGTGCCAGCAGCGCGCGACCGGGACAGGGGAATGACTACACCTTC. The V gene is TRBV7-2, the J gene TRBJ1-2; TRBD1 aligns across 10 bases. J was trimmed by 10 bases and V by 5 bases; bases with no gene match: 13. The CDR3 has 15 residues. The germline CDR1 and CDR2 sequences are SGHTA and FQGNSA.

The chain recombines TRBV5-1 with TRBJ2-2; no clear D. Per germline, CDR1 SGHRS and CDR2 YFSETQ. The CDR3 extends over 15 amino acids. The V end lost 0 bases, the J end lost 2 bases, and 8 bases lay between the germline ends. CDR3 sequence reads: CASSLGSANTGELFF. CDR3 DNA: TGCGCCAGCAGCTTGGGTAGTGCTAACACCGGGGAGCTGTTTTTT.

The chain joins TRBV12-3 or TRBV12-4 to TRBJ2-7, with 7 bases lining up with TRBD2. Trimming removed 5 bases from V and 5 bases from J; junction bases left unmatched: 6. The CDR3 is 13 amino acids. DNA for the CDR3: TGTGCCAGCAGTGGGGGGGGGTATGACGAGCAGTACTTC. Amino acids: CASSGGGYDEQYF.

The rearrangement links TRBV6-5 to TRBJ2-7, with 9 bases that match TRBD1. The germline CDR1 and CDR2 sequences are MNHEY and SVGAGI. V dropped 5 bases and J dropped 1; count of bases not matched to a gene: 6. There are 15 residues in the CDR3. In DNA, the CDR3 is TGTGCCAGCAGTCTAGCCGGGACAGGGTCCTACGAGCAGTACTTC. Its protein product is CASSLAGTGSYEQYF.

The chain couples TRBV29-1 to TRBJ1-1, with D maybe TRBD1 (5 bases). The CDR3 length is 12 residues. With 4 bases removed from V and 1 base from J, the gap between germline ends came to 7 bases. In germline, CDR1 is SQVTM, CDR2 ANQGSEA. DNA of the CDR3: TGCAGCGTTGGAAGGGGGAACACTGAAGCTTTCTTT. As protein: CSVGRGNTEAFF.

The V and J genes are TRBV6-2 or TRBV6-3 and TRBJ2-2; 15 bases agree with TRBD2. The CDR3 consists of 17 residues. V lost 5 bases to trimming and J lost 8 bases; unmatched junction nucleotides: 9. Germline CDR1 and CDR2: MNHEY and SVGEGT. The CDR3 DNA reads TGTGCCAGCAGTCGCGGACTAGCGGGGGGGCCATCAGGGGAGCTGTTTTTT. Protein: CASSRGLAGGPSGELFF.

The count of this clone is one. This chain connects TRBV7-3 to TRBJ1-1; possible D gene TRBD1, 6 bases. The V end was cut by 4 bases, the J end by 2 bases, with 8 bases between. The length of the CDR3 is 13 residues. Germline V gives CDR1 SGHTA, CDR2 FQGTGA. Here the CDR3 reads CASSSDSNTEAFF. The CDR3 coding sequence is TGTGCCAGCAGCTCGGACAGTAACACTGAAGCTTTCTTT.

The rearrangement links TRBV7-9 to TRBJ2-1, with D possibly being TRBD1 (6 bases). CDR1 is SEHNR, CDR2 FQNEAQ, per germline (reference sequence). The CDR3 contains 16 residues. Deletions cut 4 bases from V and 6 bases from J, with 19 bases between. The CDR3 region is CASSSLAPDRPNEQFF. The CDR3 DNA reads as TGTGCCAGCAGCTCCCTAGCCCCTGACAGGCCCAATGAGCAGTTCTTC.

The V call is TRBV2, the J call TRBJ1-2; no clear D gene. Trimming shortened V by 4 bases and J by 5 bases, and 11 bases separated the two germline ends. Germline CDR1 is SNHLY and CDR2 is FYNNEI. The CDR3 loop spans 13 amino acids. The CDR3 here is CASSVGENYGYTF. The DNA of the CDR3 is TGTGCCAGCAGTGTTGGAGAAAATTATGGCTACACCTTC.

CDR3 region: CASSHGQERNSPLHF. In DNA, the CDR3 is TGTGCCAGTAGCCACGGACAGGAACGCAATTCACCCCTCCACTTT. The rearrangement uses TRBV19 and TRBJ1-6; 7 bases are shared with TRBD1. Germline V gives CDR1 LNHDA, CDR2 SQIVND (reference sequence). The V gene end was trimmed by 6 bases and the J gene end by 7 bases; junction bases not matched to a gene: 9. The CDR3 loop spans 15 amino acids.

The V and J genes are TRBV3-1 (or the pseudogene TRBV3-2) and TRBJ1-2; 7 bases agree with TRBD1. Germline loops: CDR1 LGHDT, CDR2 YNNKEL (reference sequence). The CDR3 totals 15 residues. Unmatched junction bases numbered 7, after V lost 5 bases and J lost 1 base. CDR3 DNA sequence: TGTGCCAGCAGCTACGAGCGACAGGGTAACTATGGCTACACCTTC. Its translation: CASSYERQGNYGYTF.

This clone was found once. The chain uses TRBV6-5 and TRBJ2-3; TRBD2 matches at 7 bases. Germline values: CDR1 MNHEY, CDR2 SVGAGI. The CDR3 sequence is 15 residues long. V was clipped by 4 bases and J by 1 base; unmatched bases: 5. CDR3 coding DNA: TGTGCCAGCAGTTCCCAGCGGGGAGGCACAGATACGCAGTATTTT. Translation gives CASSSQRGGTDTQYF.